The 23 T cell receptor beta chains given below trace back to one sample, sequenced in a study of radiotherapy plus CTLA-4 blockade in lung cancer. Clones were sequenced by immunoSEQ multiplex PCR, and TCRdb holds only the in-frame ones, with some missing. The data show under 95,000 clones, roughly 80% seen once. Sample: peripheral blood, taken from a patient treated with radiotherapy plus ipilimumab. Receptors were obtained from a human donor with non-small cell lung cancer who had stable disease on radiotherapy plus ipilimumab.

In this sample, this clone turned up once. This chain uses TRBV5-5 with TRBJ2-4; 16 bases align to TRBD2. The CDR3 extends over 18 amino acids. J lost 3 bases, V lost 2 bases, and 5 bases had no gene match. CDR1 is SGHKS, CDR2 YYEKEE, per germline (reference sequence). The CDR3 spells CASSLGTSGRASKNIQYF. CDR3 bases: TGTGCCAGCAGCTTAGGGACTAGCGGGAGGGCCAGCAAAAACATTCAGTACTTC.

V usage is TRBV28 and J usage is TRBJ1-1, with D possibly matching TRBD1 (6 bases). CDR1 MDHEN and CDR2 SYDVKM come from the germline V gene. This CDR3 comprises 15 residues. V gave up 6 bases and J gave up 5 bases, with 19 bases separating them. The CDR3 loop reads CASRKSTGLGTEAFF. The CDR3 DNA reads TGTGCCAGCAGAAAATCGACAGGTTTGGGTACTGAAGCTTTCTTT.

In nucleotides, the CDR3 is TGTGCCAGCAGTTCGGGGACCGAGCAGTTCTTC. It is translated as CASSSGTEQFF. The V and J genes are TRBV6-5 and TRBJ2-1, with D tentatively TRBD1 or TRBD2 (5 bases each). CDR1 MNHEY and CDR2 SVGAGI come from the germline V gene. This CDR3 is 11 amino acids long. V lost 4 bases and J lost 10, with 8 bases in between.

The V gene is TRBV9, the J gene TRBJ1-1, with TRBD1 matching 7 bases. The ends lost 3 bases at V and 5 bases at J; junction bases unmatched: 4. Germline V gene sequence: CDR1 SGDLS, CDR2 YYNGEE. The CDR3 runs 13 residues. The CDR3: CASSAQGGTEAFF. CDR3 nucleotide sequence: TGTGCCAGCAGCGCGCAGGGGGGGACTGAAGCTTTCTTT.

The chain employs TRBV28 and TRBJ2-1, with 8 bases fitting TRBD2. CDR1 is MDHEN, CDR2 SYDVKM, per germline. Unmatched junction bases numbered 12, after V lost 5 bases and J lost 3 bases. The CDR3 is 17 residues long. CDR3 amino acids: CASSPRLWTSNYNEQFF. CDR3 bases: TGTGCCAGCAGTCCTCGACTTTGGACTAGCAACTACAATGAGCAGTTCTTC.

The V gene is TRBV30, the J gene TRBJ1-1, with unresolved D. V was pared by 3 bases and J by 1 base, with 6 bases between. Per the germline V gene, CDR1 is GTSNPN and CDR2 is SVGIG (reference sequence). This CDR3 has 12 residues. In DNA form, the CDR3 reads TGTGCCTGGAGGAATCCGAACACTGAAGCTTTCTTT. It yields the protein CAWRNPNTEAFF.

This clone was seen once. CDR3 in DNA: TGTGCCAGCAGTGTTAGGGGAGGCGGTCAGCCCCAGCATTTT. Translated, it gives CASSVRGGGQPQHF. V usage is TRBV6-1 and J usage is TRBJ1-5, with D perhaps TRBD1 (5 bases). Trimming cost V 4 bases and J 6 bases, with 13 bases left between them. CDR1 MNHNS and CDR2 SASEGT come from the germline V gene. There are 14 residues in the CDR3.

The chain couples TRBV28 to TRBJ1-5, with D perhaps TRBD1 (5 bases). CDR1 is MDHEN and CDR2 is SYDVKM in the germline V gene. V lost 7 bases and J lost 7, with 11 bases in between. The CDR3 contains 12 residues. The CDR3 protein is CASMGDQQPQHF. For the CDR3, the DNA is TGTGCCAGCATGGGGGATCAGCAGCCCCAGCATTTT. Based on the CDR3 plus reference TRBV28 and TRBJ1-5, the full variable domain is DVKVTQSSRYLVKRTGEKVFLECVQDMDHENMFWYRQDPGLGLRLIYFSYDVKMKEKGDIPEGYSVSREKKERFSLILESASTNQTSMYLCASMGDQQPQHFGDGTRLSIL.

V usage is TRBV7-3 and J usage is TRBJ2-3; TRBD1 matches at 9 bases. This CDR3 spans 15 amino acids. V lost 4 bases, J lost 2 bases, and 4 bases stayed unmatched. Germline loops: CDR1 SGHTA, CDR2 FQGTGA. CDR3 bases: TGTGCCAGCAGCTCCACAGGGGGCGCCACAGATACGCAGTATTTT. Protein sequence: CASSSTGGATDTQYF.

The chain uses TRBV5-3 and TRBJ2-1; 9 bases are a match to TRBD1. TRBV5-3 is filed as an ORF, its function uncertain. The V segment lost 1 base and the J segment 15 bases; nucleotides outside the gene matches: 5. The CDR3 covers 12 residues. The CDR3 here is CARSLRDRDLFF. In DNA form, the CDR3 reads TGTGCCAGAAGCTTGAGGGACAGGGATCTGTTCTTC.

V gene TRBV30 combines with J gene TRBJ2-5; 9 bases map to TRBD1. The CDR3 is 13 residues long. Germline CDR1 and CDR2: GTSNPN and SVGIG (reference sequence). The junction had 4 bases not matched to a gene; V was cut back by 5 bases and J by 3 bases. CDR3 nucleotide sequence: TGTGCCTGGGAGGGGACAGGGAAAGAGACCCAGTACTTC. Its translation: CAWEGTGKETQYF.

This clone was seen a few times. The J gene is TRBJ2-5, the V gene TRBV19, with 11 bases fitting TRBD1. V lost 5 bases and J lost 2; bases outside the gene matches: 10. The germline gives CDR1 LNHDA, CDR2 SQIVND (reference sequence). This CDR3 has 17 residues. The CDR3: CASSSSGTGGLQETQYF. The CDR3 region has the DNA TGTGCCAGTAGTTCATCCGGGACAGGGGGACTACAAGAGACCCAGTACTTC.

J is TRBJ2-5 and V is TRBV7-2; 11 nucleotides match TRBD1. Looked up from germline, CDR1 is SGHTA and CDR2 is FQGNSA. This CDR3 region has 15 residues. V lost 3 bases to trimming and J lost 5 bases; unmatched junction nucleotides: 5. The CDR3 here is CASSFWTGGAETQYF. In DNA, the CDR3 is TGTGCCAGCAGCTTCTGGACAGGGGGCGCGGAGACCCAGTACTTC.

The genes are TRBV7-2 and TRBJ2-3, with unresolved D. V was clipped by 3 bases and J by 2 bases, with 9 bases between them. The germline V gene has CDR1 SGHTA and CDR2 FQGNSA. This CDR3 has 14 amino acids. In nucleotides, the CDR3 is TGTGCCAGCAGCTTCTTCTCGTACACAGATACGCAGTATTTT. Translation: CASSFFSYTDTQYF. The full variable domain, in which reference TRBV7-2 and TRBJ2-3 provide the parts outside the CDR3, is GAGVSQSPSNKVTEKGKDVELRCDPISGHTALYWYRQSLGQGLEFLIYFQGNSAPDKSGLPSDRFSAERTGGSVSTLTIQRTQQEDSAVYLCASSFFSYTDTQYFGPGTRLTVL.

This clone was seen a handful of times. The chain uses TRBV6-5 and TRBJ2-5; 8 positions match TRBD2. The CDR3 loop spans 15 amino acids. Trimming cost V 5 bases and J 0 bases; bases outside gene matches: 5. From germline, CDR1 is MNHEY and CDR2 SVGAGI. The CDR3 DNA reads as TGTGCCAGCAGTACCTTTAGCGGGGACCAAGAGACCCAGTACTTC. It translates to CASSTFSGDQETQYF.

The table lists this clone with a count of one. At one of its ends the junction is not consistent with the germline gene, which may arise from a read error. CDR3 region: CAWRLAGISGETQYF. The CDR3, as DNA: TGTGCTTGGAGGCTAGCGGGAATCTCCGGGGAGACCCAGTACTTC. V usage is TRBV30 and J usage is TRBJ2-5; 9 bases match TRBD2. The CDR3 loop spans 15 amino acids. Germline CDR1 and CDR2: GTSNPN and SVGIG (reference sequence).

This rearrangement joins TRBV5-1 to TRBJ1-4, with D maybe TRBD1 (6 bases). Germline CDR1 SGHRS, CDR2 YFSETQ. V lost 4 bases and J 3 bases, leaving 10 bases between the germline ends. This CDR3 is 14 amino acids long. The CDR3 nucleotides read TGCGCCAGCAGCGGGACACCTTCTAATGAAAAACTGTTTTTT. It codes for CASSGTPSNEKLFF.

This clone was observed a handful of times. The chain links TRBV19 to TRBJ2-1, with D possibly TRBD2 on 5 matching bases. This CDR3 has 18 residues. Trimming took 6 bases from V and 4 from J, leaving 25 bases between them. Germline CDR1 LNHDA, CDR2 SQIVND (reference sequence). The CDR3 here is CASRSELLGKREYNEQFF. The CDR3, as DNA: TGTGCCAGTAGATCCGAACTACTGGGGAAGAGGGAATACAATGAGCAGTTCTTC.

The chain couples TRBV10-3 to TRBJ2-5; D unresolved. Trimming removed 6 bases at V and 4 bases at J, with 12 bases between. The CDR3 spans 13 residues. CDR1 and CDR2 (germline): ENHRY, SYGVKD. The CDR3 DNA reads as TGTGCCATCAGGGACCAAGGTGGAGAGACCCAGTACTTC. Amino acids: CAIRDQGGETQYF.

V and J are TRBV7-8 and TRBJ2-7; D tentatively fits TRBD1 or TRBD2 (6 bases each). The CDR3 loop spans 17 amino acids. Trimming removed 1 base from V and 0 bases from J, with 16 bases in between. Germline V gene lookup returns CDR1 SGHVS and CDR2 FQNEAQ. Here the CDR3 reads CASSLVRGDLSSYEQYF. Written as DNA, the CDR3 is TGTGCCAGCAGCTTAGTAAGGGGGGACCTTAGCTCCTACGAGCAGTACTTC.

The gene calls are TRBV7-9 and TRBJ2-4, with TRBD2 identical over 7 bases. With 0 bases clipped from V and 7 bases from J, the junction kept 6 bases outside the gene matches. Germline CDR1 SEHNR, CDR2 FQNEAQ (reference sequence). This CDR3 region has 15 residues. CDR3 protein: CASSLAHARGNIQYF. CDR3 DNA: TGTGCCAGCAGCTTAGCTCACGCGCGGGGGAACATTCAGTACTTC.

The chain combines TRBV18 with TRBJ2-5; D is undetermined. The CDR3 is 13 amino acids. V gave up 5 bases and J gave up 5 bases, with 12 bases separating them. Germline V lookup: CDR1 KGHSH, CDR2 LQKENI. The CDR3 coding sequence is TGTGCCAGCTCAACCCAAGGTCATGAGACCCAGTACTTC. Translating it yields CASSTQGHETQYF.

This clone appeared a few times. This chain joins TRBV6-6 and TRBJ2-7; possibly TRBD2 for D (5 bases). Trimming removed 10 bases at V and 7 bases at J, with 23 bases between. From germline, CDR1 is MNHNY and CDR2 SVGAGI (reference sequence). The length of the CDR3 is 14 residues. The chain's CDR3 is CATRQPGSYGEQYF. For the CDR3, the DNA is TGTGCCACCCGTCAACCGGGGAGTTACGGGGAGCAGTACTTC.